This T cell receptor beta chain is from a study of response to subunit inactivated influenza vaccine. Study findings and constraints: After each seasonal influenza vaccination, few new T cells are recruited, the authors suggested.

CDR3 length: 15 residues. Germline-derived CDR1 and CDR2 are MGHRA and YSYEKL. Trimming stripped 0 bases from V and 1 base from J, with 9 bases between. In this sample, this clonotype turned up many times. Its antigen is unknown. TCRdb processed the RT-PCR reads anew with MiXCR; each CDR3 protein has one entry. This table has approximately 170,000 distinct CDR3 sequences, approximately 15% appearing once. The sequence came from a man aged 45-60 years who received an inactivated influenza vaccine. Sample: CD8+ T cells sorted from PBMCs, taken around 5 days after vaccination. The chain is built from TRBV4-1 and TRBJ1-1, with D uncertain. The CDR3 DNA reads as TGCGCCAGCAGCCAAGATGTTTTGGGGAACACTGAAGCTTTCTTT. Protein: CASSQDVLGNTEAFF.